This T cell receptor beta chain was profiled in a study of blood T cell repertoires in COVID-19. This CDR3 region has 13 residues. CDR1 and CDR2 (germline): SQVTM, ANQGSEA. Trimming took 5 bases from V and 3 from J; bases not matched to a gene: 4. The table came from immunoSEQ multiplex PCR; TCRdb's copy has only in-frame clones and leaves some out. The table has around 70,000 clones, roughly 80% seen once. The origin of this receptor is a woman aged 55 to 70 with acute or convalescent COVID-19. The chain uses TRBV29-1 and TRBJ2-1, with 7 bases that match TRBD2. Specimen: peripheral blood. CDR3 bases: TGCAGCGTTAAGCGGGATATCTACAATGAGCAGTTCTTC. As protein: CSVKRDIYNEQFF.